This T cell receptor beta chain was recorded in a study of T cell repertoires in cytomegalovirus infection. On the study more broadly: Public TCR beta signatures marked donors with CMV infection and the matching HLA.

This clonotype has ten or more counts. Antigen unknown. General study points: Carriers of CMV plus the relevant HLA were identified by cumulative public TCR beta family frequency.

CDR1 MNHEY and CDR2 SVGEGT come from the germline V gene. The CDR3 contains 15 residues. The V end was cut by 10 bases, the J end by 1 base, with 17 bases between. One entry per CDR3 protein results from TCRdb running MiXCR on the reads. The sample comprises some 300,000 distinct CDR3 sequences, approximately 10% of which are singletons, and less than 3% rests with the top ten. Material for sequencing was PBMCs. This clonotype was obtained from a human donor in good health (CMV status not recorded). Some clones in this sample may be carry-over from other donors' samples. The rearrangement uses TRBV6-2 or TRBV6-3 and TRBJ1-5, with D perhaps TRBD1 (5 bases). The CDR3 coding sequence is TGTGCCACCACGAGGGACGGCAAAAGCAATCAGCCCCAGCATTTT. This gives the protein CATTRDGKSNQPQHF.